The 15 T cell receptor beta chains listed next were all sequenced from one sample in a study of blood T cell repertoires in COVID-19. Some clones are missing from TCRdb's copy, which holds only in-frame ones; the method was immunoSEQ multiplex PCR. The sample lists 190,000 or so clones; 80% to 85% were seen once. The sample taken for sequencing was peripheral blood. The source is a woman older than 75 with COVID-19, enrolled during active disease.

The rearrangement uses TRBV28 and TRBJ1-1; D is undetermined. Trimming pared 5 bases from V and 6 bases from J, leaving 13 bases between. The CDR3 contains 13 residues. CDR1 MDHEN and CDR2 SYDVKM come from the germline V gene. CDR3 protein: CASSRTGRPEAFF. Written as DNA, the CDR3 is TGTGCCAGCAGTCGAACCGGGAGGCCTGAAGCTTTCTTT.

This clone was detected only a few times. This chain connects TRBV3-1 (or the pseudogene TRBV3-2) to TRBJ1-1; possible D gene TRBD1, 5 bases. CDR3 size: 15 residues. V dropped 4 bases and J dropped 5 bases, with 17 bases sitting between them. CDR1 is LGHDT and CDR2 is YNNKEL in the germline V gene (reference sequence). The chain's CDR3 is CASSPTEGLGTEAFF. Here the CDR3 DNA reads TGTGCCAGCAGCCCCACGGAGGGGTTGGGGACTGAAGCTTTCTTT.

The chain couples TRBV7-9 to TRBJ2-3; TRBD2 agrees at 7 bases. V gave up 3 bases and J gave up 5 bases; unmatched junction bases: 14. CDR3 length: 17 amino acids. From germline, CDR1 is SEHNR and CDR2 FQNEAQ (reference sequence). The CDR3, as DNA: TGTGCCAGCAGCTTTTTTGGGAGGGCACGTTACATAGATACGCAGTATTTT. Translated: CASSFFGRARYIDTQYF.

The chain carries TRBV27 and TRBJ1-2; no firm D call. This CDR3 is built from 16 residues. Trimming shortened V by 5 bases and J by 4 bases, and 20 bases separated the two germline ends. Germline values: CDR1 MNHEY, CDR2 SMNVEV (reference sequence). The CDR3: CASSPLGRSLGYGYTF. In DNA, the CDR3 is TGTGCCAGCAGTCCCCTGGGCCGCTCGTTAGGCTATGGCTACACCTTC.

In its sample, this clone was seen a few times. The chain employs TRBV7-6 and TRBJ2-7; possibly TRBD1 for D (6 bases). This CDR3 comprises 15 residues. Germline-derived CDR1 and CDR2 are SGHVS and FNYEAQ. V was shortened by 1 base and J by 2 bases, with 12 bases between the two germline ends. CDR3 sequence reads: CASSLGGAGAYEQYF. CDR3 in DNA: TGTGCCAGCAGCTTAGGGGGAGCAGGGGCCTACGAGCAGTACTTC.

J is TRBJ2-1 and V is TRBV6-2 or TRBV6-3; 8 nucleotides agree with TRBD1. The germline gives CDR1 MNHEY, CDR2 SVGEGT. The CDR3 covers 16 residues. With 0 bases clipped from V and 11 bases from J, the junction kept 12 bases outside the gene matches. CDR3 in amino acids: CASSYSFTYTGGKQFF. CDR3 DNA sequence: TGTGCCAGCAGTTACTCGTTCACATACACAGGGGGGAAGCAGTTCTTC.

This clone has just a few counts. The gene calls are TRBV7-3 and TRBJ1-1; D unclear. V lost 5 bases, J lost 1 base, and 17 bases lay in between. Looked up from germline, CDR1 is SGHTA and CDR2 is FQGTGA. The CDR3 spans 16 residues. The CDR3 nucleotides are TGTGCCAGCAGCCCCCGACGGGGTTTGGGGAACACTGAAGCTTTCTTT. It codes for CASSPRRGLGNTEAFF.

This clone was detected only once. The chain employs TRBV6-5 and TRBJ2-1, with D possibly matching TRBD2 (5 bases). The CDR3 is 12 amino acids. Germline V gene lookup returns CDR1 MNHEY and CDR2 SVGAGI. The V gene lost 6 bases and the J gene lost 9 bases, with 12 bases spanning the gap. CDR3 sequence: CASSQNGVEQFF. In DNA, the CDR3 is TGTGCCAGCAGCCAGAACGGGGTTGAGCAGTTCTTC.

This clone was observed a handful of times. The chain links TRBV9 to TRBJ2-5; D is perhaps TRBD2 (5 bases). Germline V gene data show CDR1 as SGDLS and CDR2 as YYNGEE. CDR3 length equals 15 residues. V lost 0 bases and J 2 bases, leaving 11 bases between the germline ends. Here the CDR3 reads CASSVDGLAQETQYF. The CDR3 DNA reads as TGTGCCAGCAGCGTAGACGGGCTAGCTCAAGAGACCCAGTACTTC.

The chain links TRBV7-9 to TRBJ1-4, with 8 bases that match TRBD1. CDR1 is SEHNR and CDR2 is FQNEAQ in the germline V gene (reference sequence). J was trimmed by 14 bases and V by 6 bases; bases with no gene match: 5. There are 11 residues in the CDR3. This chain's CDR3 is CASSRDRGLFF. CDR3 in DNA: TGTGCCAGCAGTAGAGACAGGGGCCTGTTTTTT.

The chain is built from TRBV18 and TRBJ1-5; D ambiguous. The germline V and J ends were trimmed by 5 bases and 2 bases, with 10 bases remaining between them. The germline V gene encodes CDR1 KGHSH and CDR2 LQKENI. The CDR3 contains 14 residues. The CDR3 DNA reads TGTGCCAGCTCAGACTTTCCGGGCAATCAGCCCCAGCATTTT. Protein product: CASSDFPGNQPQHF.

The rearrangement uses TRBV28 and TRBJ2-7, with 7 positions matching TRBD1. The CDR3 sequence is 15 residues long. CDR1 and CDR2 from the germline V gene are MDHEN and SYDVKM. V shed 5 bases, J shed 6 bases, and the junction held 13 bases outside the gene matches. In DNA form, the CDR3 reads TGTGCCAGCAGTGTGAGGGCAGGGGGTCTTGCCGAGCAGTACTTC. Its protein is CASSVRAGGLAEQYF.

The chain employs TRBV27 and TRBJ2-1; 13 positions agree with TRBD2. The trim removed 7 bases at V and 5 bases at J, leaving 14 bases unmatched. Per germline, CDR1 MNHEY and CDR2 SMNVEV (reference sequence). This CDR3 spans 18 amino acids. The CDR3 bases are TGTGCCAGCACCGGGACCAGGACTAGCGGGAGTAGGCACAATGAGCAGTTCTTC. Its translation: CASTGTRTSGSRHNEQFF.

The V and J genes are TRBV6-4 and TRBJ1-1, with 10 bases that match TRBD1. The CDR3 consists of 14 residues. Germline CDR1 MRHNA, CDR2 SNTAGT. Trimming cost V 2 bases and J 3 bases; bases outside gene matches: 0. The CDR3 is CASSDGTGDTEAFF. The DNA for the CDR3 is TGTGCCAGCAGTGACGGGACAGGGGACACTGAAGCTTTCTTT.

This sequence joins TRBV5-1 and TRBJ2-2, with 10 bases fitting TRBD2. Per germline, CDR1 SGHRS and CDR2 YFSETQ. V lost 4 bases and J lost 0; bases outside the gene matches: 3. The CDR3 spans 16 residues. The chain's CDR3 is CASSALAGANTGELFF. The CDR3 DNA reads as TGCGCCAGCAGCGCTCTAGCGGGAGCGAACACCGGGGAGCTGTTTTTT.